Below are 5 T cell receptor beta chains sequenced from a single sample in a study of blood T cells in healthy people across ages (dated by TCRdb to between 2015 and 2016). The receptor library was made with 5' RACE. Sequencing was performed on an Illumina HiSeq 2500. A second PCR of about 6 to 11 cycles was run with a J-beta primer mix and a sample-barcoded 5' primer. In TCRdb, the public reads were trimmed at Q25 with fastp and aligned with MiXCR, with productive beta chains retained. Every distinct CDR3 protein forms one entry, paired with its most common genes and DNA. For this sample there are roughly 1,700,000 distinct CDR3 sequences; roughly 28% appear just once. Jointly, the top ten make up about 8% of the sample. What was sequenced was blood. The receptor source for this set is a woman aged 25 to 39 in good health.

Of note for this clonotype: The junction departs from germline at one end; a sequencing error may be responsible. The CDR3 is CASILSEMYEQYF. The CDR3 DNA is TGTGCCAGCATTTTATCAGAGATGTACGAGCAGTACTTC. The genes are TRBV12-3 or TRBV12-4 and TRBJ2-7; D ambiguous. The CDR3 sequence is 13 residues long.

This clonotype was found a few times. CDR3 amino acids: CASSPEQGVSPLHF. In DNA form, the CDR3 reads TGTGCCAGCAGCCCTGAGCAAGGGGTTTCACCCCTCCACTTT. This sequence joins TRBV2 and TRBJ1-6, with D tentatively TRBD1 (5 bases). The length of the CDR3 is 14 residues. Germline V gene lookup returns CDR1 SNHLY and CDR2 FYNNEI. V lost 6 bases and J lost 9, with 15 bases in between.

This chain uses TRBV29-1 with TRBJ1-1; D is uncertain. Germline V gene data show CDR1 as SQVTM and CDR2 as ANQGSEA. The V end was cut by 4 bases, the J end by 4 bases, with 13 bases between. The CDR3 consists of 13 residues. The CDR3 protein is CSVVGEWGTEAFF. The DNA for the CDR3 is TGCAGCGTTGTCGGGGAGTGGGGCACTGAAGCTTTCTTT.

The genes are TRBV7-3 and TRBJ2-1; 7 nucleotides align to TRBD1. Germline values: CDR1 SGHTA, CDR2 FQGTGA. Unmatched junction bases numbered 1, after V lost 4 bases and J lost 4 bases. The length of the CDR3 is 13 residues. CDR3 in amino acids: CASSWGQYNEQFF. For the CDR3, the DNA is TGTGCCAGCAGCTGGGGACAGTACAATGAGCAGTTCTTC. Based on the CDR3 plus reference TRBV7-3 and TRBJ2-1, the full variable domain is GAGVSQTPSNKVTEKGKYVELRCDPISGHTALYWYRQSLGQGPEFLIYFQGTGAADDSGLPNDRFFAVRPEGSVSTLKIQRTERGDSAVYLCASSWGQYNEQFFGPGTRLTVL.

V gene TRBV5-1 combines with J gene TRBJ2-4, with D hard to call. The assigned J gene may be wrong: the sequence end matches TRBJ2-7 better. This CDR3 comprises 14 residues. CDR1 is SGHRS, CDR2 YFSETQ, per germline. This CDR3 is CASAQTPHSYEQYF. Written as DNA, the CDR3 is TGCGCCAGCGCGCAGACGCCTCATAGCTACGAGCAGTACTTC.